This T cell receptor beta chain was captured by sequencing in a study of early T cells in non-severe SARS-CoV-2 infection. Overall study context: Investigators sequenced bulk RNA drawn from unsorted whole blood, and chains remained unpaired. Study conclusions and caveats: VDJdb matching skewed toward anti-spike CD8 responses, missing private and CD4 specificities.

Each CDR3 protein is one row after TCRdb ran MiXCR on the 5' RACE reads. In the table there are roughly 110,000 distinct CDR3 sequences, 11% of which are singletons. The V and J ends lost 6 bases and 8 bases respectively, with 16 bases between them. The germline CDR1 and CDR2 sequences are SGHAT and FQNNGV. The CDR3 runs 14 residues. Details on this clonotype: Its target is unknown.

Sequencing was performed on whole blood. The chain employs TRBV11-2 and TRBJ1-4, with D maybe TRBD1 (5 bases). This sequence originates from an adult who was a healthcare worker with PCR-confirmed SARS-CoV-2 infection or an uninfected control (not recorded which). The CDR3 region is CASSYLQAQEKLFF. The CDR3 region has the DNA TGTGCCAGCAGTTACTTACAGGCCCAGGAAAAACTGTTTTTT.